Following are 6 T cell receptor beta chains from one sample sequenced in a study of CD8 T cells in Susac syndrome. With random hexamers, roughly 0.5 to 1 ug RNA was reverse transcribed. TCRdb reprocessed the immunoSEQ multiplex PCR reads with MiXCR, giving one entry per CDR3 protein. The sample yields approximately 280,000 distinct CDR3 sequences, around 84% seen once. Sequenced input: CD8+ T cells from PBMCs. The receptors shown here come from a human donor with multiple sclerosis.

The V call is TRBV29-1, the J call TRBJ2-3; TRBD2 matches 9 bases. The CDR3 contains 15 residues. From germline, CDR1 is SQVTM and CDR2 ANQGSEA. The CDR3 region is CNVGGVAGAADTQYF. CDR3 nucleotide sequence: TGCAACGTGGGGGGGGTAGCGGGAGCAGCGGATACGCAGTATTTT.

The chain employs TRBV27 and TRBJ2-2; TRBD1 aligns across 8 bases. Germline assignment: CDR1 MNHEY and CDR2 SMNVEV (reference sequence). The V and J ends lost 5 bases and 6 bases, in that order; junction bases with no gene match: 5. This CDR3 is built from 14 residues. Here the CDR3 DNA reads TGTGCCAGCAGTAAGGACAGGGCTCCCGGGGAGCTGTTTTTT. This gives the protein CASSKDRAPGELFF.

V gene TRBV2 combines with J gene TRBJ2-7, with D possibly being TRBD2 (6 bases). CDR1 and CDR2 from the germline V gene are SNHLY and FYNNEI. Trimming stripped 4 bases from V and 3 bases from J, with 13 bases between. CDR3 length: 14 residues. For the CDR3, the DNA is TGTGCCAGCAGTGCCCAAATGGGAGGCTACGAGCAGTACTTC. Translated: CASSAQMGGYEQYF.

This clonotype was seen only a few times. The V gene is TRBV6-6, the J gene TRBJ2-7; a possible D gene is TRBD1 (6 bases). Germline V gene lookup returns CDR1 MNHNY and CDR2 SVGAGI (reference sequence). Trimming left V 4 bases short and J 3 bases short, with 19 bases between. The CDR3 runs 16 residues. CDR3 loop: CASSSFLQGLYYEQYF. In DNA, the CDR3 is TGTGCCAGCAGTTCATTCCTACAGGGTTTGTACTACGAGCAGTACTTC.

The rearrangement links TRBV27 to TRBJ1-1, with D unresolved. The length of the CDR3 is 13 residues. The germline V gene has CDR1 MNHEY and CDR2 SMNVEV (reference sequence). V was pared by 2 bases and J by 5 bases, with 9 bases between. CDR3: CASSLAGKTEAFF. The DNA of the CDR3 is TGTGCCAGCAGTTTAGCGGGGAAGACTGAAGCTTTCTTT.

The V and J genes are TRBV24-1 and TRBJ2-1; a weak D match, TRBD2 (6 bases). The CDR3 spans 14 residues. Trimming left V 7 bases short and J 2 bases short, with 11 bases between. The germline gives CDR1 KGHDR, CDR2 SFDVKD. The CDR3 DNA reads TGTGCCACCAGCGACCGCGGGGCCTACAATGAGCAGTTCTTC. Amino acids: CATSDRGAYNEQFF.